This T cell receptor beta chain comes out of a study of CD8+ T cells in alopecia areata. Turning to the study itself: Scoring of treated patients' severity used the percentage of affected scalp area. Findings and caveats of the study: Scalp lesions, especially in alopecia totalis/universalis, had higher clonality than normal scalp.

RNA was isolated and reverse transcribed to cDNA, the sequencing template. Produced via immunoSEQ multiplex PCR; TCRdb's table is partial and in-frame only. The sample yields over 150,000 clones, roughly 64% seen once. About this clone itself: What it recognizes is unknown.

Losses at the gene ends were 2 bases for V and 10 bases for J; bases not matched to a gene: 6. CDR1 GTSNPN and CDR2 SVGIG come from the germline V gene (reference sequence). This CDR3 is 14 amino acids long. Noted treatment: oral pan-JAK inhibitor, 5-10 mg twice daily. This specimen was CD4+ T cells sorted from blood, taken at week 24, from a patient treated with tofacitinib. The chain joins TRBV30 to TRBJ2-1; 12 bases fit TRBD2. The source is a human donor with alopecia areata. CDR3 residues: CAWSTLAGGHEQFF. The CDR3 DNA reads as TGTGCCTGGAGTACTCTAGCGGGAGGGCACGAGCAGTTCTTC. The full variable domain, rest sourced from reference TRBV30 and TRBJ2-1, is SQTIHQWPATLVQPVGSPLSLECTVEGTSNPNLYWYRQAAGRGLQLLFYSVGIGQISSEVPQNLSASRPQDRQFILSSKKLLLSDSGFYLCAWSTLAGGHEQFFGPGTRLTVL.